The rows below give T cell receptor beta chains drawn from one sample of a study of human T cells and chemical hapten exposure. TCRdb ran MiXCR on the RACE reads and lists one entry per CDR3 protein. The sample has some 60,000 distinct CDR3 sequences, around 11% seen once. Sequencing was performed on whole blood, taken in connection with sensitization to the hapten diphenylcyclopropenone (DPC). The receptor set was obtained from a woman in her thirties or forties with alopecia areata. Some clones in this sample may be carry-over from other donors' samples. The CDR3 runs from the conserved cysteine through the conserved F or W. Fields, in order: J gene, D gene, clone size, CDR3 length, V gene, CDR3 DNA, CDR3 protein. D genes are given only for firm matches. Expanded clones get a size class; other rows say once, few or many, or leave the size out.

j_gene: TRBJ2-7; d_gene: NA; abundance: many; len: 13; v_gene: TRBV3-1; CDR3nt: TGTGCCAGCAGCCAAGATTTCCGCTACGAGCAGTACTTC; CDR3aa: CASSQDFRYEQYF
j_gene: TRBJ2-1; d_gene: NA; abundance: NA; len: 14; v_gene: TRBV12-3/TRBV12-4; CDR3nt: TGTGCCAGCACCCATGGGAATACGGGGGATGAGCAGTTCTTC; CDR3aa: CASTHGNTGDEQFF
j_gene: TRBJ2-1; d_gene: TRBD2; abundance: NA; len: 15; v_gene: TRBV6-2/TRBV6-3; CDR3nt: TGTGCCAGCGGGAGGACTAGCGGGGGGTTAACTGAGCAGTTCTTC; CDR3aa: CASGRTSGGLTEQFF
j_gene: TRBJ1-3; d_gene: NA; abundance: NA; len: 15; v_gene: TRBV7-9; CDR3nt: TGTGCCAGCAGCTTAAGTAGGGGATACGGAAACACCATATATTTT; CDR3aa: CASSLSRGYGNTIYF
j_gene: TRBJ2-1; d_gene: TRBD2; abundance: many; len: 14; v_gene: TRBV7-3; CDR3nt: TGTGCCAGCAGCCGAACCGGGACTAGCAATGAGCAGTTCTTC; CDR3aa: CASSRTGTSNEQFF
j_gene: TRBJ2-3; d_gene: TRBD2; abundance: many; len: 14; v_gene: TRBV9; CDR3nt: TGTGCCAGCAGCGCGCCGGGACTAGCGGATACGCAGTATTTT; CDR3aa: CASSAPGLADTQYF
j_gene: TRBJ2-4; d_gene: NA; abundance: few; len: 15; v_gene: TRBV11-2; CDR3nt: TGTGCCAGCAGCGGACAGAACGCCCGCGAAAACATTCAGTACTTC; CDR3aa: CASSGQNARENIQYF
j_gene: TRBJ1-3; d_gene: NA; abundance: many; len: 15; v_gene: TRBV12-3/TRBV12-4; CDR3nt: TGTGCCAGCACCCTAGTGGCGTTCTCTGGAAACACCATATATTTT; CDR3aa: CASTLVAFSGNTIYF
j_gene: TRBJ1-5; d_gene: NA; abundance: NA; len: 14; v_gene: TRBV30; CDR3nt: TGTGCCTGGAGTGGGTTGTCAGGCGGACAGCCCCAGCATTTT; CDR3aa: CAWSGLSGGQPQHF
j_gene: TRBJ2-1; d_gene: NA; abundance: NA; len: 10; v_gene: TRBV20-1; CDR3nt: TGCAGTGCTCTGGGGGATGAGCAGTTCTTC; CDR3aa: CSALGDEQFF
j_gene: TRBJ2-5; d_gene: NA; abundance: many; len: 13; v_gene: TRBV10-3; CDR3nt: TGTGCCACCGCGACTCGGGGGCAAGAGACCCAGTACTTC; CDR3aa: CATATRGQETQYF
j_gene: TRBJ1-2; d_gene: TRBD1; abundance: many; len: 15; v_gene: TRBV18; CDR3nt: TGTGCCAGCTCAGTCACCGGGACAGACGCCTATGGCTACACCTTC; CDR3aa: CASSVTGTDAYGYTF
j_gene: TRBJ1-5; d_gene: NA; abundance: few; len: 13; v_gene: TRBV29-1; CDR3nt: TGCAGCGTTATGGGGGGCTACAATCAGCCCCAGCATTTT; CDR3aa: CSVMGGYNQPQHF
j_gene: TRBJ1-6; d_gene: TRBD1; abundance: NA; len: 15; v_gene: TRBV7-8; CDR3nt: TGTGCCAGCAGCCATCCACCGGGACAGGGAGTCCCCCTCCACTTT; CDR3aa: CASSHPPGQGVPLHF